The 6 T cell receptor beta chains in this list originate from one sample, sequenced in a study of blood T cell repertoires in COVID-19. Produced via immunoSEQ multiplex PCR; TCRdb's table is partial and in-frame only. This sample has tens of thousands of clones, with around 88% found just once. Sequencing was done on a sample of peripheral blood. These receptor sequences come from a woman older than 75 with acute or convalescent COVID-19.

The genes are TRBV27 and TRBJ2-2, with 8 nucleotides matching TRBD1. The length of the CDR3 is 14 residues. Germline V gene lookup returns CDR1 MNHEY and CDR2 SMNVEV (reference sequence). V shed 10 bases and J 6 bases; nucleotides not matched to a gene: 10. CDR3 region: CATTDRVPSGELFF. The DNA for the CDR3 is TGTGCCACGACGGACAGGGTCCCCTCCGGGGAGCTGTTTTTT.

This chain links TRBV19 with TRBJ1-2; 9 nucleotides match TRBD1. After removal of 7 bases from V and 4 bases from J, the junction contained 13 bases not matched to a gene. This CDR3 comprises 16 residues. The germline CDR1 and CDR2 sequences are LNHDA and SQIVND (reference sequence). Here the CDR3 reads CASNPPGTGNVYGYTF. Here the CDR3 DNA reads TGTGCCAGTAACCCGCCCGGGACAGGGAATGTCTATGGCTACACCTTC.

The chain combines TRBV4-1 with TRBJ1-2; 7 nucleotides line up with TRBD1. The CDR3 consists of 16 residues. The V segment lost 0 bases and the J segment 4 bases; nucleotides outside the gene matches: 8. The germline V gene has CDR1 MGHRA and CDR2 YSYEKL. CDR3 protein: CASSQDWGQPFYGYTF. The CDR3 DNA sequence: TGCGCCAGCAGCCAAGATTGGGGACAGCCCTTCTATGGCTACACCTTC.

This rearrangement joins TRBV7-2 to TRBJ2-7; TRBD2 aligns across 13 bases. CDR1 is SGHTA, CDR2 FQGNSA, per germline. This CDR3 region has 16 residues. V trimming: 5 bases; J trimming: 1 base; junction bases outside the gene matches: 5. CDR3 in DNA: TGTGCCAGCAGCATACTGACTAGCGGGGGGTCCTACGAGCAGTACTTC. Translation: CASSILTSGGSYEQYF.

This chain connects TRBV28 to TRBJ1-5; D is undetermined. CDR1 and CDR2 (germline): MDHEN, SYDVKM. V lost 5 bases, J lost 4 bases, and 12 bases lay in between. CDR3 length equals 14 residues. DNA of the CDR3: TGTGCCAGCAGTCCTCCTAACCGGAATCAGCCCCAGCATTTT. Translation: CASSPPNRNQPQHF.

The chain is built from TRBV7-2 and TRBJ2-1; D is undetermined. CDR1 and CDR2 from the germline V gene are SGHTA and FQGNSA. Trimming cost V 4 bases and J 7 bases, with 17 bases left between them. The CDR3 length is 15 residues. CDR3 DNA: TGTGCCAGCAGCTCCCCTGGGCTCCCTGGAAATGAGCAGTTCTTC. Its protein product is CASSSPGLPGNEQFF.